This record concerns one TCR beta chain sequence. The data belong to a study of control samples from healthy donors and cancer patients. Germline V gene sequence: CDR1 MDHEN, CDR2 SYDVKM. J was trimmed by 6 bases and V by 5 bases; bases with no gene match: 18. The CDR3 consists of 17 residues. Sequencing used immunoSEQ multiplex PCR; TCRdb keeps in-frame clones, though not all of them. The sample yields 150,000 to 200,000 clones, approximately 90% seen once. The chain joins TRBV28 to TRBJ2-7; 8 positions match TRBD2. This receptor was taken from a woman in her 30s in good health. Sequencing used blood. The CDR3 here is CASSAFPGLAQAAEQYF. The CDR3 DNA reads TGTGCCAGCAGTGCCTTTCCCGGACTAGCTCAAGCTGCCGAGCAGTACTTC.